This TCR beta chain came from a study of T cells in Graves' hyperthyroidism and ophthalmopathy. Amplification targeted TCR beta CDR3 regions from RNA transcripts. Researchers ran a first-round RT-PCR on the TCR CDR3 using the HTBI primer set. TCRdb redid the calling of the multiplex PCR reads with MiXCR, one entry per CDR3 protein. The sample lists about 260,000 distinct CDR3 sequences; around 22% were seen once. CDR1 and CDR2 from the germline V gene are SGHTA and FQGTGA. The CDR3 contains 13 residues. V lost 5 bases to trimming and J lost 4 bases, with 9 bases between them. Patients having uncontrolled infection, another autoimmune disease, pregnancy or lactation were not included. Diagnosing involved the use of clinical symptoms, serum thyroxine and TRAb, thyroid ultrasound and orbital computed tomography. About 10 ml fresh peripheral blood yielded the PBMCs.

Sequenced: blood. The V call is TRBV7-3, the J call TRBJ2-1, with a weak D call TRBD1 (6 bases). This TCR was sampled from a man aged 25-45 years with Graves' ophthalmopathy. In DNA, the CDR3 is TGTGCCAGCAGCATGGACAGATACAATGAGCAGTTCTTC. Protein: CASSMDRYNEQFF.